This T cell receptor beta chain was retrieved from a study of cytomegalovirus exposure and HLA in healthy donors. The PCR was carried out with 60 Vbeta primers and 13 Jbeta primers. The assay was immunoSEQ multiplex PCR, and TCRdb's table has in-frame clones only and misses some. The sample records around 210,000 clones, over 65% being singletons. Notes on this clone: Its antigen is unidentified.

From germline, CDR1 is SGHDN and CDR2 FVKESK. With 2 bases removed from V and 5 bases from J, the gap between germline ends came to 10 bases. There are 13 residues in the CDR3. Study conclusions and caveats: Reports indicated that the classifier achieved high specificity and sensitivity in diagnosing cytomegalovirus status.

The chain is built from TRBV14 and TRBJ2-7; D is perhaps TRBD2 (5 bases). This TCR came from a woman in her 30s in good health and CMV-seronegative. The sample was PBMCs. The CDR3 sequence is CASSQLGRDEQYF. The CDR3 DNA sequence: TGTGCCAGCAGCCAACTAGGGAGAGACGAGCAGTACTTC.